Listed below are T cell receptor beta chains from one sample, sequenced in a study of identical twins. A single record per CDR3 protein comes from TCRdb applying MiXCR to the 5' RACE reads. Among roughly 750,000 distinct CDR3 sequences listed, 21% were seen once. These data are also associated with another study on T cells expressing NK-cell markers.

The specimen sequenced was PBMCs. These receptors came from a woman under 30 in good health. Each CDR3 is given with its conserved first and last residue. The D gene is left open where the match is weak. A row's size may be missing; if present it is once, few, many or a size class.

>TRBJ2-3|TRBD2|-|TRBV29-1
TGCAGCGTTGTGGGCCTAGCGGGGACTCCAGATACGCAGTATTTT
CSVVGLAGTPDTQYF
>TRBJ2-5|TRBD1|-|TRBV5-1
TGCGCCAGCAGCTTGGAGACTCAGGGGGCAGGAGAGACCCAGTACTTC
CASSLETQGAGETQYF
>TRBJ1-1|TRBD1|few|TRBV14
TGTGCCAGCGGACAGGGGATCAGCACTGAAGCTTTCTTT
CASGQGISTEAFF
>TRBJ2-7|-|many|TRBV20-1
TGCAGCGTGGGGGGCTACCCAGGGTTGCCCGAGCAGTACTTC
CSVGGYPGLPEQYF
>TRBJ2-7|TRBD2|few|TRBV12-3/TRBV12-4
TGTGCCAGCAGTTTGCCTAGCGGGGGGCGAGAGCAGTACTTC
CASSLPSGGREQYF
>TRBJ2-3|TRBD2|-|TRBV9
TGTGCCAGCAGCGTAGATCTAGCGGGGTTCACAGATACGCAGTATTTT
CASSVDLAGFTDTQYF
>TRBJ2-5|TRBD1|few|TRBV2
TGTGCCAGCAACTCGGGGACAGCCGAAGAGACCCAGTACTTC
CASNSGTAEETQYF
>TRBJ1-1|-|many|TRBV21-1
TGTGCCAGCAGCAAACGGGGCAGGAACACTGAAGCTTTCTTT
CASSKRGRNTEAFF
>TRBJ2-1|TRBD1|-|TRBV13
TGTGCCAGCAGCTCCCCGACTACTGGGGACAGGGCCTACAATGAGCAGTTCTTC
CASSSPTTGDRAYNEQFF
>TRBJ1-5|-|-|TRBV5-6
TGTGCCAGCAGCTTTGGCGGAGGGGGAGGCCAGCCCCAGCATTTT
CASSFGGGGGQPQHF
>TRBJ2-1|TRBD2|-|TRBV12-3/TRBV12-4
TGTGCCAGCAGTTCGGGACTAGCGCTGAATGAGCAGTTCTTC
CASSSGLALNEQFF
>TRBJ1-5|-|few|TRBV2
TGTGCCAGCAACCTGGACGGACCTCTTCAGCCCCAGCATTTT
CASNLDGPLQPQHF
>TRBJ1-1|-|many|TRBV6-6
TGTGCCAGCACCAAGGCAGGGGCCACTGAAGCTTTCTTT
CASTKAGATEAFF
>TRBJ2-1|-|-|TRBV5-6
TGTGCCAGCAGTTACCCGACCGACAATGAGCAGTTCTTC
CASSYPTDNEQFF
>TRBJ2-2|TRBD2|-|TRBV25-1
TGTGCCAGCAGTCCCCTCCGGGGGGGCACCGGGGAGCTGTTTTTT
CASSPLRGGTGELFF
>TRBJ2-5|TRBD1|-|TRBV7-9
TGTGCCAGCAGCCCGGACAGGGTTGAGGGGACCCAGTACTTC
CASSPDRVEGTQYF
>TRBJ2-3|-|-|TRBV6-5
TGTGCCAGCAGTTACTCGGGGGGGCATGGGGATACGCAGTATTTT
CASSYSGGHGDTQYF
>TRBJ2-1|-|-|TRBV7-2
TGTGCCAGCAGCTTCGCAGTTATCAATGAGCAGTTCTTC
CASSFAVINEQFF
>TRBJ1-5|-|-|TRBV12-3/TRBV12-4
TGTGCCAGCAGTTCGGCAGACAGTAGCAATCAGCCCCAGCATTTT
CASSSADSSNQPQHF
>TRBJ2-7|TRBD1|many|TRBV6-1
TGTGCCAGCACCCGACAGGGGGTGGTCAACGAGCAGTACTTC
CASTRQGVVNEQYF
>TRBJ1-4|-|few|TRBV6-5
TGTGCCAGCAGTTACTCATCGACAGGCATTAATGAAAAACTGTTTTTT
CASSYSSTGINEKLFF
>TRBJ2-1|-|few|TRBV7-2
TGTGCCAGCACCCCTCGGGGGAGCTCCTACAATGAGCAGTTCTTC
CASTPRGSSYNEQFF
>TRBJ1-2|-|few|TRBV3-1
TGTGCCTCCTCCCAAGGCAATAACTATGGCTACACCTTC
CASSQGNNYGYTF